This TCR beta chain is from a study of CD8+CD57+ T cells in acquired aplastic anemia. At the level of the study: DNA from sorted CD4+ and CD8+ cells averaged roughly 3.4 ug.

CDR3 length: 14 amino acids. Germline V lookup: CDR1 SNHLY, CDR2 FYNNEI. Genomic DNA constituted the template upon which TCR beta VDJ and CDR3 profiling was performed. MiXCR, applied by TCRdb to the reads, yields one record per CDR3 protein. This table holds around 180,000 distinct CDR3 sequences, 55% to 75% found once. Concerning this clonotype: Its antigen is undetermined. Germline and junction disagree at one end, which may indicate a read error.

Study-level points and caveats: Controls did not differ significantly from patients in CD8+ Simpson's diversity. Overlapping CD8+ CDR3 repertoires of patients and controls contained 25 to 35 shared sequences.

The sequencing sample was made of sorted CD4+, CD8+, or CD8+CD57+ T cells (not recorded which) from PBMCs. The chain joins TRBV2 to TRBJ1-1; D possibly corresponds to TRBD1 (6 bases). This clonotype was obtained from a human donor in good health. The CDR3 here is CARVREGVNTEAFF. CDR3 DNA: TGTGCCCGAGTGCGGGAGGGGGTGAATACTGAAGCTTTCTTT.